Below are 6 T cell receptor beta chains sequenced from a single sample in a study of human T cells and chemical hapten exposure. TCRdb called the 5' RACE reads again in MiXCR, with one record for every CDR3 protein. The sample carries 110,000 to 150,000 distinct CDR3 sequences, 4.1% recorded once. Unfractionated whole blood was the source from which total RNA was extracted. The source of these receptors is a female donor in good health.

This clonotype was observed at least ten times. The genes are TRBV20-1 and TRBJ2-3; 11 bases map to TRBD2. This CDR3 comprises 16 residues. Trimming removed 6 bases from V and 2 bases from J; junction bases left unmatched: 10. The germline V gene has CDR1 DFQATT and CDR2 SNEGSKA (reference sequence). DNA for the CDR3: TGCAGTGCCCTCAACCCTAGCGGGGGGCCCACAGATACGCAGTATTTT. This gives the protein CSALNPSGGPTDTQYF.

This clonotype appeared many times. This rearrangement joins TRBV27 to TRBJ1-6, with 7 bases matching TRBD1. Germline CDR1 MNHEY, CDR2 SMNVEV (reference sequence). The CDR3 is 14 residues long. Trimming at V came to 5 bases and at J to 10 bases, leaving 8 bases not matched to a gene. CDR3 residues: CASSADRAGSPLHF. CDR3 bases: TGTGCCAGCAGTGCTGACAGGGCAGGGTCACCCCTCCACTTT.

This clonotype has ten or more counts. The gene calls are TRBV20-1 and TRBJ2-3; 9 nucleotides align to TRBD1. V lost 5 bases and J lost 6; bases outside the gene matches: 9. CDR1 DFQATT and CDR2 SNEGSKA come from the germline V gene (reference sequence). The CDR3 length is 14 residues. The CDR3 here is CSARPGTGKDTQYF. DNA of the CDR3: TGCAGTGCTCGTCCCGGGACAGGGAAGGATACGCAGTATTTT.

This clonotype was picked up a small number of times. The CDR3 bases are TGTGCCAGCTCTCCCACAGCGGCCCAAGAGACCCAGTACTTC. Translation gives CASSPTAAQETQYF. This rearrangement joins TRBV18 to TRBJ2-5; D might be TRBD2 (5 bases). The germline V gene has CDR1 KGHSH and CDR2 LQKENI. The CDR3 extends over 14 amino acids. V lost 6 bases and J 1 base, leaving 12 bases between the germline ends.

This clonotype was seen many times. The chain links TRBV5-1 to TRBJ1-1; perhaps TRBD1 as D (5 bases). The CDR3 is 16 amino acids. Trimming removed 7 bases at V and 4 bases at J, with 23 bases between. Germline V gives CDR1 SGHRS, CDR2 YFSETQ. CDR3 region: CASGRDPFGSGTEAFF. For the CDR3, the DNA is TGCGCCAGCGGTCGGGACCCGTTCGGTTCAGGCACTGAAGCTTTCTTT.

At least ten counts were recorded for this clonotype. The chain joins TRBV29-1 to TRBJ2-7; 9 positions match TRBD1. V lost 5 bases and J lost 4; bases outside the gene matches: 6. Germline V CDR1 and CDR2: SQVTM, ANQGSEA. The CDR3 spans 13 residues. CDR3 in amino acids: CSVSGTGIYEQYF. The DNA of the CDR3 is TGCAGCGTTTCCGGGACAGGGATATACGAGCAGTACTTC.